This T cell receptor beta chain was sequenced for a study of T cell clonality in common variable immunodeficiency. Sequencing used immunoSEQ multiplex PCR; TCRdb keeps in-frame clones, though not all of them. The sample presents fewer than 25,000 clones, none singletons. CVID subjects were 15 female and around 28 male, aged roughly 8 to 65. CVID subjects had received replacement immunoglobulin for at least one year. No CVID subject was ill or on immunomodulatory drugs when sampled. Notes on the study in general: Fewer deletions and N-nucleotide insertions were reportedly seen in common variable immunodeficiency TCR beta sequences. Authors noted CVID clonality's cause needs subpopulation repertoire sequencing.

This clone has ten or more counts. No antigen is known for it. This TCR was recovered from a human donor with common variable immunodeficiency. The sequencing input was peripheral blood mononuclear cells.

The CDR3 region is CSAQLVQQETQYF. The CDR3 DNA, read in part, is TGCAGTGCCCAACTGGTACAGCAAGAGACC. This rearrangement joins TRBV20-1 to TRBJ2-5; no clear D. The CDR3 goes on 3 residues after the read ends, and that part is filled in from the germline J gene. Germline V lookup: CDR1 DFQATT, CDR2 SNEGSKA (reference sequence). The CDR3 has 13 residues. Trimming cost V 6 bases and J 2 bases, with 13 bases left between them.